The clone carrying this T cell receptor beta chain occurred many times. Its target is not known. The CDR3 goes on 3 residues after the read ends, and that part is filled in from the germline J gene. This sample was included in a study of T cell clonality in common variable immunodeficiency. Using immunoSEQ multiplex PCR, the repertoire was profiled, and TCRdb retains in-frame clones only, with some absent. Observed in the sample are over 55,000 clones, none of them singletons. Study-level findings and limits: Compared with controls, CVID subjects had fewer shared TCRbeta clones.

V dropped 4 bases and J dropped 5 bases, with 18 bases sitting between them. Germline V gene lookup returns CDR1 MGHRA and CDR2 YSYEKL. The CDR3 runs 15 residues. Both groups were predominantly of Caucasian heritage. This TCR was recovered from a person aged 18 to 70 in good health. The sequenced material came from peripheral blood mononuclear cells. The chain joins TRBV4-1 to TRBJ2-7, with TRBD1 as a possible D gene (5 bases). The CDR3 protein is CASSLTTSVGDEQYF. The part of the CDR3 DNA that was read is TGCGCCAGCAGCCTAACTACTTCGGTAGGGGACGAG.